The T cell receptor beta chain described here comes from a study of response to subunit inactivated influenza vaccine. Study results and limitations: Each seasonal flu vaccination may recruit only limited new T cells, authors suggested.

With regard to this clonotype: Antigen unknown.

This CDR3 has 17 residues. Looked up from germline, CDR1 is SEHNR and CDR2 is FQNEAQ (reference sequence). V lost 1 base, J lost 2 bases, and 7 bases stayed unmatched. TCRdb redid the calling of the RT-PCR reads with MiXCR, one entry per CDR3 protein. The sample includes 540,000 or so distinct CDR3 sequences, about an eighth of them seen just once. The clonotype originates from a man aged 45-65 years who received an inactivated influenza vaccine. This chain connects TRBV7-9 to TRBJ1-2; 10 nucleotides line up with TRBD1. The sequences come from PBMCs from blood, collected roughly 6 weeks after vaccination. CDR3 protein: CASSLGATGGGNYGYTF. The CDR3 DNA reads TGTGCCAGCAGCTTAGGAGCGACAGGGGGCGGAAACTATGGCTACACCTTC.